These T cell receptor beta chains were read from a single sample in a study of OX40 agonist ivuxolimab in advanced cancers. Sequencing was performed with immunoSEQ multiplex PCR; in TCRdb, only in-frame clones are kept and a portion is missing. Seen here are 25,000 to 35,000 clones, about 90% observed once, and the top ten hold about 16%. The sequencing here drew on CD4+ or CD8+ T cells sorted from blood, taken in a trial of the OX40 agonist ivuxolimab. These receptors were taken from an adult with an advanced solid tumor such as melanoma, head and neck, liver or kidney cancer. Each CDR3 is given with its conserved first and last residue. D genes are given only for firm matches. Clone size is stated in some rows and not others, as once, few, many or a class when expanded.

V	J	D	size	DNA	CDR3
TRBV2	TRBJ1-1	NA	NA	TGTGCCAGCAGTGAATTTGGGGGATCCCGGGGGGGCACTGAAGCTTTCTTT	CASSEFGGSRGGTEAFF
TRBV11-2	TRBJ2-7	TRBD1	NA	TGTGCCAGCAGCCTTACAGGGGTGTACGAGCAGTACTTC	CASSLTGVYEQYF
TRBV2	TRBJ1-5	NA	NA	TGTGCCAGCAACGTCCAGGGTGGTAATCAGCCCCAGCATTTT	CASNVQGGNQPQHF
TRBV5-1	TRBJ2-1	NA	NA	TGCGCCAGCAGCTTGGAGGCCTACAATGAGCAGTTCTTC	CASSLEAYNEQFF
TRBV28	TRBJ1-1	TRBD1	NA	TGTGCCAGCAGTTTTTTGGGGACAGGGCCATCCATGAACACTGAAGCTTTCTTT	CASSFLGTGPSMNTEAFF
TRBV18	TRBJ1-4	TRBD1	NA	TGTGCCAGCTCCCGGGACAGTAATGAAAAACTGTTTTTT	CASSRDSNEKLFF
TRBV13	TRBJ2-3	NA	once	TGTGCCAGCAGCTTAGCTCGGGACACAGATACGCAGTATTTT	CASSLARDTDTQYF
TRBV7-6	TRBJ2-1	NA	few	TGTGCCAGCAGCCCCTACATAGCCGCTGAGCAGTTCTTC	CASSPYIAAEQFF
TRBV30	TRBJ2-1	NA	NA	TGTGCCTGGAGTGCCTACCCCAACGTACATTACAATGAGCAGTTCTTC	CAWSAYPNVHYNEQFF
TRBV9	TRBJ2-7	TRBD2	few	TGTGCCAGCAGCGGTGGGACTAGCGCCTACGAGCAGTACTTC	CASSGGTSAYEQYF
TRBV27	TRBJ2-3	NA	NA	TGTGCCAGCAGTTTAAGTCCCCCCCCCAAGGGGAGAGACACAGATACGCAGTATTTT	CASSLSPPPKGRDTDTQYF
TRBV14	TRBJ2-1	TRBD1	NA	TGTGCCAGCAGCCGACGACAGGGAACCTACAATGAGCAGTTCTTC	CASSRRQGTYNEQFF
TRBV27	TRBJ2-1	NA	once	TGTGCCAGCAGTCACGACAATGAGCAGTTCTTC	CASSHDNEQFF
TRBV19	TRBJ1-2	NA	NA	TGTGCCAGCATCCGGGAGGGAGGCGGCTACACCTTC	CASIREGGGYTF
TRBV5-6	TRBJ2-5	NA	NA	TGTGCCAGCAGCCAGACTATTGGGCAAGGGACCCAGTACTTC	CASSQTIGQGTQYF
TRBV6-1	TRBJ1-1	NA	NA	TGTGCCAGCAGTGAAACGGCTTTCTTT	CASSETAFF
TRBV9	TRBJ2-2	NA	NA	TGTGCCAGCAGCCCTTCTACAGCTAACGGGGAGCTGTTTTTT	CASSPSTANGELFF
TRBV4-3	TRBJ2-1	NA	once	TGCGCCAGCAGCCAAGACTCCTACAATGAGCAGTTCTTC	CASSQDSYNEQFF
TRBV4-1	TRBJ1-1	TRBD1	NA	TGCGCCAGCAGCCAAGGACAGGGGGTGGGTGAAGCTTTCTTT	CASSQGQGVGEAFF
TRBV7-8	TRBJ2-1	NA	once	TGTGCCAGCAGGTTAAGGTCGTCTACCTACAATGAGCAGTTCTTC	CASRLRSSTYNEQFF
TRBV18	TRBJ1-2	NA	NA	TGTGCCAGCTCAGACACTCCTAACTATGGCTACACCTTC	CASSDTPNYGYTF
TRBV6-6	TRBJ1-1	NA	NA	TGTGCCAGCAGTTACCTTCGGGTGATGAACACTGAAGCTTTCTTT	CASSYLRVMNTEAFF
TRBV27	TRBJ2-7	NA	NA	TGTGCCAGCAGTTTCGGACCTGACTACGAGCAGTACTTC	CASSFGPDYEQYF
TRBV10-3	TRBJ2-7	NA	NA	TGTGCCATCAGTGAGAGAAGCGAGCAGTACTTC	CAISERSEQYF
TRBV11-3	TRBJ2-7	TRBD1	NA	TGTGCCAGCAGCTTGGCAGGGGGCTCCTACGAGCAGTACTTC	CASSLAGGSYEQYF
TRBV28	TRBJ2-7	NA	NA	TGTGCCAGCAGTTTACCGGGGACAACCTACGAGCAGTACTTC	CASSLPGTTYEQYF
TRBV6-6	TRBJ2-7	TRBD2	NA	TGTGCCAGCAGTTACTCTCGACTAGCGGGAGCCTACGAGCAGTACTTC	CASSYSRLAGAYEQYF
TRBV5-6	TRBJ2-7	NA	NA	TGTGCCAGCAGCGAACCGGGACGTACCTACGAGCAGTACTTC	CASSEPGRTYEQYF
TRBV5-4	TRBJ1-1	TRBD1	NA	TGTGCCAGCAGCCTTACCGGGACAGGGGGTGAAGCTTTCTTT	CASSLTGTGGEAFF
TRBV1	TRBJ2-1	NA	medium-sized	TGCACCAGCAGCCAAGATGGGGGCGGGGGCGCGAAAAATGAGCAGTTCTTC	CTSSQDGGGGAKNEQFF
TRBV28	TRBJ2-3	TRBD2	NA	TGTGCCAGCAGATCACCGGGACTAGCCTCAGATACGCAGTATTTT	CASRSPGLASDTQYF